Listed below are T cell receptor beta chains from one sample, sequenced in a study of T cells in Graves' hyperthyroidism and ophthalmopathy. TCRdb fed the multiplex PCR reads into MiXCR, producing one record per CDR3 protein. This sample carries under 400,000 distinct CDR3 sequences, over 15% of them seen once, and the ten largest clones take 15% to 19%. The sample comprised blood. The receptors were sampled from a woman aged 40 to 49 with Graves' ophthalmopathy. Each CDR3 is given with its conserved first and last residue. The D gene is left open where the match is weak. For some rows the clone size is stated as once, few or many, or as a class when expanded; others skip it.

-,TRBJ2-7,-,TRBV5-1,TGCGCCAGCAGCTCCGGGGCATTGCCCGAGCAGTACTTC,CASSSGALPEQYF
many,TRBJ2-7,-,TRBV27,TGTGCCAGCAGCCGGGACCACTCCTACGAGCAGTACTTC,CASSRDHSYEQYF
few,TRBJ2-7,-,TRBV28,TGTGCCAGCAGTGGGGCCGTCAAGGGGCCTTACGAGCAGTACTTC,CASSGAVKGPYEQYF
many,TRBJ2-7,-,TRBV18,TGTGCCAGCTCACCACGAGCCTACGAGCAGTACTTC,CASSPRAYEQYF
many,TRBJ2-2,TRBD2,TRBV7-8,TGTGCCAGCAGCTTAGTTCCAGCGGGATTCACCGGGGAGCTGTTTTTT,CASSLVPAGFTGELFF
many,TRBJ1-5,-,TRBV20-1,TGCAGTGCTAGGACAGTGGAAAATCAGCCCCAGCATTTT,CSARTVENQPQHF
many,TRBJ2-5,TRBD2,TRBV11-2,TGTGCCAGCAGTCGGACTAGCGGGATAATAGGGCAAGAGACCCAGTACTTC,CASSRTSGIIGQETQYF
many,TRBJ2-7,TRBD1,TRBV6-1,TGTGCCAGCAGGGACCGGACAGGGGGATACGAGCAGTACTTC,CASRDRTGGYEQYF
many,TRBJ2-2,-,TRBV12-3/TRBV12-4,TGTGCCAGCAGTTTAAACCCCAACACCGGGGAGCTGTTTTTT,CASSLNPNTGELFF
-,TRBJ2-5,-,TRBV5-1,TGCGCCAGCAGCCTGGACATCCAAGAGACCCAGTACTTC,CASSLDIQETQYF
many,TRBJ2-7,-,TRBV5-1,TGCGCCAGCAGCTTGACCACTGTAAACTACGAGCAGTACTTC,CASSLTTVNYEQYF
many,TRBJ2-7,-,TRBV6-1,TGTGCCAGCCACCGATCCGGGACAACCTACGAGCAGTACTTC,CASHRSGTTYEQYF
many,TRBJ2-5,TRBD2,TRBV15,TGTGCCACCAGCAGAGATCAATTAGCGGGAGACGACGGCGGACCACAGGGGGAGACCCAGTACTTC,CATSRDQLAGDDGGPQGETQYF
many,TRBJ1-1,-,TRBV28,TGTGCCAGCAGTTTACTACAGGGAGAAGCTTTCTTT,CASSLLQGEAFF
-,TRBJ2-7,-,TRBV2,TGTGCCAGCAGGGCAGGCCCGACCGGGGCCCACGAGCAGTACTTC,CASRAGPTGAHEQYF
many,TRBJ2-7,-,TRBV6-2/TRBV6-3,TGTGCCAGCAAGGAACACGACTACGAGCAGTACTTC,CASKEHDYEQYF
many,TRBJ1-2,-,TRBV12-3/TRBV12-4,TGTGCCAGCAGTTCGACAAGCTCCTTCTATGGCTACACCTTC,CASSSTSSFYGYTF
many,TRBJ2-6,-,TRBV12-3/TRBV12-4,TGTGCCAGCAGTTTGAGGGTAGGGGCTGGGGCCAACGTCCTGACTTTC,CASSLRVGAGANVLTF
-,TRBJ2-7,-,TRBV6-1,TGTGCCATCGCGGGCGTTGTCTACGAGCAGTACTTC,CAIAGVVYEQYF
many,TRBJ1-1,-,TRBV7-2,TGTGCCAGCAGTTATCCACCTGGGACGGGCACTGAAGCTTTCTTT,CASSYPPGTGTEAFF
many,TRBJ2-4,-,TRBV30,TGTGCCTGGAGTGTATGGGGCTTCGCCAAAAACATTCAGTACTTC,CAWSVWGFAKNIQYF
many,TRBJ2-7,TRBD2,TRBV6-5,TGTGCCAGCAGTTACGGGGCTAGCGGCGGCTACGAGCAGTACTTC,CASSYGASGGYEQYF
many,TRBJ1-5,-,TRBV19,TGTGCCAGTACCACTAAACCCGGACCGTCGATCAATCAGCCCCAGCATTTT,CASTTKPGPSINQPQHF
many,TRBJ1-2,-,TRBV13,TGTGCCAGCAGCAAAGGAGTCTATGGCTACACCTTC,CASSKGVYGYTF
many,TRBJ2-7,-,TRBV11-1,TGTGCCAGCAGCTTACGGGAGATAGCCTACGAGCAGTACTTC,CASSLREIAYEQYF
many,TRBJ2-7,-,TRBV28,TGTGCCAGCAGTGACCGGGAAAACTACGAGCAGTACTTC,CASSDRENYEQYF
many,TRBJ1-5,TRBD1,TRBV6-1,TGTGCCAGCAGTGAACCACTCCAAGGGGGCGACCCAGGGCCCCAGCATTTT,CASSEPLQGGDPGPQHF
many,TRBJ1-6,-,TRBV15,TGTGCCACCAGCAGAGAGGGGCGGACTTCACCCCTCCACTTT,CATSREGRTSPLHF
many,TRBJ2-5,TRBD2,TRBV7-9,TGTGCCAGCAGCCAAAAGGGACTAGCGGGATCGGAGACCCAGTACTTC,CASSQKGLAGSETQYF
many,TRBJ2-7,TRBD2,TRBV6-1,TGTGCCAGCAGTGAAATTTCGGGAGGCCACGAGCAGTACTTC,CASSEISGGHEQYF
-,TRBJ2-7,-,TRBV6-1,TGTGCCAGCAGGGGAGCGCTCTACGAGCAGTACTTC,CASRGALYEQYF
many,TRBJ2-5,TRBD2,TRBV9,TGTGCCAGCAGCCCTTGGGGGACTAGCGGCCGGGGGGGGGAGACCCAGTACTTC,CASSPWGTSGRGGETQYF
many,TRBJ1-3,-,TRBV28,TGTGCCAGCAGTTTTAACGGCAACTCTGGAAACACCATATATTTT,CASSFNGNSGNTIYF
many,TRBJ2-7,-,TRBV20-1,TGCAGTGCTTCGACCGGGACCGACTACTACGAGCAGTACTTC,CSASTGTDYYEQYF
many,TRBJ1-2,-,TRBV4-3,TGCGCCAGCAGCCAAGATCCCGGGAACTATGGCTACACCTTC,CASSQDPGNYGYTF
many,TRBJ1-2,-,TRBV4-2,TGTGCCAGCAGCCAAGATGGGGGGGACTATGGCTACACCTTC,CASSQDGGDYGYTF
-,TRBJ2-7,-,TRBV11-2,TGTGCCAGCAGCTTAGAATGGGGCGGCCATCGACCGTACGAGCAGTACTTC,CASSLEWGGHRPYEQYF
many,TRBJ2-7,TRBD2,TRBV12-3/TRBV12-4,TGTGCCAGCAGTTTAGAGACTAGCGCCGACTACGAGCAGTACTTC,CASSLETSADYEQYF
many,TRBJ1-2,TRBD1,TRBV4-3,TGCGCCAGCAGCCAAGATTGGGACAGGCCTAACTATGGCTACACCTTC,CASSQDWDRPNYGYTF
-,TRBJ2-4,TRBD1,TRBV27,TGTGCCAGCACCTCGGCTGGGACAGGGAACATTCAGTACTTC,CASTSAGTGNIQYF
many,TRBJ2-5,-,TRBV29-1,TGCAGCGTTTGGCAGGGTCAAGAGACCCAGTACTTC,CSVWQGQETQYF
many,TRBJ2-7,-,TRBV6-1,TGTGCCAGCAGTGTCGATGGGGGCTACGAGCAGTACTTC,CASSVDGGYEQYF
many,TRBJ2-3,-,TRBV27,TGTGCCAGCAGTTTAAATACAGGGAGCACAGATACGCAGTATTTT,CASSLNTGSTDTQYF
many,TRBJ2-5,-,TRBV28,TGTGCCAGCACTGTTTACATGGGGGAAGAGACCCAGTACTTC,CASTVYMGEETQYF
many,TRBJ2-7,TRBD2,TRBV30,TGTGCCTGGAGGGCGAGTAGCGGGATCTACGAGCAGTACTTC,CAWRASSGIYEQYF
many,TRBJ1-5,TRBD1,TRBV28,TGTGCCAGCAGCCTCCCGACAGGGCATCAGCCCCAGCATTTT,CASSLPTGHQPQHF
many,TRBJ2-5,-,TRBV7-2,TGTGCCAGCAGACCCGGGACAAACCAAGAGACCCAGTACTTC,CASRPGTNQETQYF
many,TRBJ2-2,-,TRBV19,TGTGCCAGTAAAGGGACTTTGAACACCGGGGAGCTGTTTTTT,CASKGTLNTGELFF